These 20 T cell receptor beta chains originate from one sample sequenced in a study of shared clonotypes between healthy human individuals. The method was immunoSEQ multiplex PCR; TCRdb's version includes in-frame clones alone and lacks a portion of them. The table records over 400,000 clones, 70% to 80% of them present only once. Input material: PBMCs. Source of these receptors: a woman aged 40 to 55 in good health. Some clones in this sample may be carry-over from other donors' samples.

Concerning this clone itself: With only one base between it and a far larger clone, this is likely a read error. Other nucleotide sequences from this sample produce the same CDR3. The rearrangement joins TRBV28 to TRBJ1-2; D not resolved. This CDR3 spans 14 amino acids. Germline V gene data show CDR1 as MDHEN and CDR2 as SYDVKM. The CDR3 DNA reads TGTGCCAGCAGTTCTTCCCCTCTTAACTATGGCTACACTTTC. This codes for CASSSSPLNYGYTF.

The rearrangement joins TRBV7-8 to TRBJ1-2; D unresolved. Between the trimmed V and J ends, which lost 5 bases and 4 bases, there was a span of 17 bases. Germline V gene sequence: CDR1 SGHVS, CDR2 FQNEAQ. The CDR3 totals 15 residues. The CDR3 DNA is TGTGCCAGCAGCCTCGGACGGCGTCTCCCCTATGGCTACACCTTC. Amino acids: CASSLGRRLPYGYTF.

This clone occurred a few times. The chain couples TRBV29-1 to TRBJ2-7; D is unclear. This CDR3 comprises 13 residues. Trimming cost V 0 bases and J 7 bases, with 13 bases left between them. In germline, CDR1 is SQVTM, CDR2 ANQGSEA. CDR3 bases: TGCAGCGTTGAAGATCAGAAGGGTATGGAGCAGTACTTC. As protein: CSVEDQKGMEQYF.

This chain links TRBV28 with TRBJ2-5, with D tentatively TRBD2 (6 bases). V lost 3 bases, J lost 1 base, and 12 bases lay in between. Germline CDR1 and CDR2: MDHEN and SYDVKM. CDR3 length: 15 residues. In nucleotides, the CDR3 is TGTGCCAGCAGTTTTCGCCTAGCGTTCCAAGAGACCCAGTACTTC. Translated: CASSFRLAFQETQYF.

This clone was seen a few times. V is TRBV7-8 and J is TRBJ1-2, with D perhaps matching TRBD1 (6 bases). Trimming shortened V by 2 bases and J by 6 bases, and 10 bases separated the two germline ends. CDR1 is SGHVS and CDR2 is FQNEAQ in the germline V gene. The CDR3 consists of 13 residues. CDR3 protein: CASSLWTEDGYTF. The CDR3 bases are TGTGCCAGCAGCTTATGGACAGAGGATGGCTACACCTTC.

This clone has ten or more counts. The V call is TRBV18, the J call TRBJ1-1; D is possibly TRBD1 (5 bases). Trimming cost V 4 bases and J 1 base, with 13 bases left between them. This CDR3 has 15 amino acids. From germline, CDR1 is KGHSH and CDR2 LQKENI. The CDR3: CASSQIQDPNTEAFF. The CDR3 coding sequence is TGTGCCAGCTCACAGATACAGGACCCGAACACTGAAGCTTTCTTT.

J is TRBJ2-1 and V is TRBV28, with TRBD2 matching over 8 bases. This CDR3 is 16 amino acids long. Germline loops: CDR1 MDHEN, CDR2 SYDVKM. The J segment lost 8 bases and the V segment lost 3 bases, leaving 12 bases of the junction unmatched. This CDR3 reads CASSFLGLEVIDEQFF. In DNA form, the CDR3 reads TGTGCCAGCAGTTTCCTGGGACTAGAGGTGATCGATGAGCAGTTCTTC. Based on the CDR3 plus reference TRBV28 and TRBJ2-1, the full variable domain is DVKVTQSSRYLVKRTGEKVFLECVQDMDHENMFWYRQDPGLGLRLIYFSYDVKMKEKGDIPEGYSVSREKKERFSLILESASTNQTSMYLCASSFLGLEVIDEQFFGPGTRLTVL.

The chain has TRBV18 and TRBJ1-1; 7 bases are shared with TRBD1. From germline, CDR1 is KGHSH and CDR2 LQKENI. The CDR3 totals 15 residues. V dropped 4 bases and J dropped 1; count of bases not matched to a gene: 6. The CDR3, as DNA: TGTGCCAGCTCACTTACAAGGGGGCCGAACACTGAAGCTTTCTTT. This gives the protein CASSLTRGPNTEAFF. Supplemented by reference TRBV18 and TRBJ1-1, the full variable domain reads NAGVMQNPRHLVRRRGQEARLRCSPMKGHSHVYWYRQLPEEGLKFMVYLQKENIIDESGMPKERFSAEFPKEGPSILRIQQVVRGDSAAYFCASSLTRGPNTEAFFGQGTRLTVV.

The CDR3 nucleotides are TGTGCCAGTAGTATTGGACTAGCGGAGAACCCTTGGGCCTCCTACAATGAGCAGTTCTTC. It encodes CASSIGLAENPWASYNEQFF. The V call is TRBV19, the J call TRBJ2-1, with TRBD2 identical over 10 bases. CDR1 is LNHDA and CDR2 is SQIVND in the germline V gene (reference sequence). This CDR3 comprises 20 residues. Trimming cost V 3 bases and J 0 bases; bases outside gene matches: 14.

The chain is built from TRBV4-2 and TRBJ1-2; 7 positions agree with TRBD1. V shed 0 bases, J shed 4 bases, and the junction held 5 bases outside the gene matches. This CDR3 comprises 15 residues. CDR1 and CDR2 from the germline V gene are LGHNA and YNFKEQ. CDR3 residues: CASSQDPDRLYGYTF. In DNA form, the CDR3 reads TGTGCCAGCAGCCAAGATCCGGACAGGCTCTATGGCTACACCTTC.

The chain couples TRBV5-8 to TRBJ2-3; D perhaps matches TRBD1 (5 bases). The CDR3 has 15 residues. Germline assignment: CDR1 SGHTS and CDR2 YDEGEE. Trimming removed 0 bases from V and 4 bases from J, with 12 bases in between. CDR3 bases: TGTGCCAGCAGCTTGGAGTCAGGGTTTTCAGATACGCAGTATTTT. It encodes CASSLESGFSDTQYF.

Comment on this clone: Given a far larger clone just one base away, this is likely a sequencing read error. Other nucleotide sequences from this sample produce the same CDR3. V gene TRBV4-2 combines with J gene TRBJ2-7, with D tentatively TRBD1 (5 bases). The CDR3 covers 17 residues. CDR1 and CDR2 (germline): LGHNA, YNFKEQ. This CDR3 reads CASSQEGPTEPTYEQYF. The DNA of the CDR3 is TGTGCCAGCAGCCAAGAGGGGCCGACAGAGCCCACCTACGAACAGTACTTC.

There are many counts of this clone. CDR3 DNA sequence: TGTGCCACCAGCAGAGGACAGGGGGGCAATCAGCCCCAGCATTTT. Translation gives CATSRGQGGNQPQHF. The rearrangement uses TRBV15 and TRBJ1-5; 9 bases match TRBD1. CDR1 is LNHNV, CDR2 YYDKDF, per germline (reference sequence). The CDR3 runs 15 residues. Germline trimming cut 1 base from V and 2 bases from J; bases unmatched to any gene: 0. The whole variable domain, remainder taken from reference TRBV15 and TRBJ1-5, is DAMVIQNPRYQVTQFGKPVTLSCSQTLNHNVMYWYQQKSSQAPKLLFHYYDKDFNNEADTPDNFQSRRPNTSFCFLDIRSPGLGDTAMYLCATSRGQGGNQPQHFGDGTRLSIL.

This clone has only one observation. The CDR3 DNA reads as TGCGCCAGCAGCCAAGACCCTATTAACCGGAGCCCGAGATCCCAAGAGACCCAGTACTTC. Translation: CASSQDPINRSPRSQETQYF. The chain combines TRBV4-1 with TRBJ2-5; no clear D. Germline V gene sequence: CDR1 MGHRA, CDR2 YSYEKL. Trimming removed 0 bases at V and 1 base at J, with 24 bases between. The CDR3 consists of 20 residues.

In this sample, this clone turned up once. The chain recombines TRBV28 with TRBJ2-5, with 10 bases aligning to TRBD2. The DNA end is more similar to TRBJ2-7, so the J call may be wrong. Germline values: CDR1 MDHEN, CDR2 SYDVKM. The CDR3 length is 19 residues. CDR3 residues: CASLSLLSGRASTTYEQYF. In DNA form, the CDR3 reads TGTGCCAGCCTCTCCCTCTTGAGCGGGAGGGCATCGACGACCTACGAGCAGTACTTC.

This sequence joins TRBV27 and TRBJ2-4, with a tentative D call TRBD2 (5 bases). There are 14 residues in the CDR3. V lost 4 bases, J lost 8 bases, and 15 bases lay in between. Germline values: CDR1 MNHEY, CDR2 SMNVEV (reference sequence). The chain's CDR3 is CASSSPGNTDIQYF. CDR3 in DNA: TGTGCCAGCAGTTCCCCCGGGAACACGGACATTCAGTACTTC.

The chain links TRBV6-1 to TRBJ1-2, with a possible D match to TRBD1 (6 bases). Trimming left V 3 bases short and J 1 base short, with 12 bases between. Germline V gives CDR1 MNHNS, CDR2 SASEGT. The CDR3 is 15 amino acids. DNA for the CDR3: TGTGCCAGCAGTGATGAGGACAGAAATAACTATGGCTACACCTTC. Amino acid sequence: CASSDEDRNNYGYTF.

Written as DNA, the CDR3 is TGTGCCAGCAGTTACTCGATGCGGGGGGGGAACAATGAGCAGTTCTTC. Its protein is CASSYSMRGGNNEQFF. This sequence joins TRBV6-5 and TRBJ2-1; 9 bases align to TRBD2. This CDR3 region has 16 residues. Trimming at V came to 0 bases and at J to 5 bases, leaving 5 bases not matched to a gene. Germline CDR1 reads MNHEY; CDR2 reads SVGAGI.

CDR3 sequence reads: CASSLYSGSGSETQYF. The CDR3 bases are TGTGCCAGCAGCTTGTATAGCGGGAGCGGGTCGGAGACCCAGTACTTC. The gene calls are TRBV5-4 and TRBJ2-5; TRBD2 agrees at 9 bases. V dropped 1 base and J dropped 5; count of bases not matched to a gene: 9. The germline V gene encodes CDR1 SGHNT and CDR2 YYREEE (reference sequence). The CDR3 sequence is 16 residues long.

This clone was observed a few times. The chain has TRBV28 and TRBJ2-3; 9 nucleotides align to TRBD2. This CDR3 is 16 amino acids long. J was trimmed by 4 bases and V by 2 bases; bases with no gene match: 7. Germline V gives CDR1 MDHEN, CDR2 SYDVKM. DNA for the CDR3: TGTGCCAGCAGTTTAGGACTAGCGTGGGGGGCAGATACGCAGTATTTT. Amino acids: CASSLGLAWGADTQYF.